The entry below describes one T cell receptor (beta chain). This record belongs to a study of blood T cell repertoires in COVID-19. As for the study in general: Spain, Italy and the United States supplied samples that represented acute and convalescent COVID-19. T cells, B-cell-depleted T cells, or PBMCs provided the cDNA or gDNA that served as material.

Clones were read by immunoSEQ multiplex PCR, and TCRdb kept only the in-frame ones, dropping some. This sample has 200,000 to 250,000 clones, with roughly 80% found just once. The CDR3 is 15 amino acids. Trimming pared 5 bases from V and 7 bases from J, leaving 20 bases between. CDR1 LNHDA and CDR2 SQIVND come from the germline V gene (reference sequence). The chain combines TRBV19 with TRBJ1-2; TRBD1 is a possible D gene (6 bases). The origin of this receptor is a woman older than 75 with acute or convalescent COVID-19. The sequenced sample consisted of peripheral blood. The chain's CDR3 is CASSPPTGSVGGYTF. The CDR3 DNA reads TGTGCCAGTAGTCCGCCGACAGGTTCCGTGGGTGGCTACACCTTC. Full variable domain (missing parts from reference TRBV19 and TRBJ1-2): DGGITQSPKYLFRKEGQNVTLSCEQNLNHDAMYWYRQDPGQGLRLIYYSQIVNDFQKGDIAEGYSVSREKKESFPLTVTSAQKNPTAFYLCASSPPTGSVGGYTFGSGTRLTVV.